This TCR beta chain was retrieved from a study of Graves' ophthalmopathy and Graves' hyperthyroidism. In the study overall: Blood was drawn at initial diagnosis, before any treatment.

The CDR3 length is 12 residues. CDR1 and CDR2 from the germline V gene are SQVTM and ANQGSEA. V was clipped by 3 bases and J by 5 bases, with 10 bases between them. Study-wide results and caveats: Blood shared most expanded thyroid clonotypes above 0.001 frequency.

Amplified TCR beta CDR3 regions were obtained using RNA transcripts as template. A first-round RT-PCR used HTBI primers, followed by a second-round multiplex PCR. Via MiXCR, TCRdb re-called the multiplex PCR reads, giving one row per CDR3 protein. The sample holds 600,000 to 950,000 distinct CDR3 sequences, roughly two fifths seen once. In donors with ophthalmopathy, activity was moderate-to-severe, with CAS ≥3, NOSPECS ≥4 and duration under 3 months. Someone took the PBMCs out of more than 9 ml of fresh peripheral blood. About this clonotype itself: The target antigen is unknown.

Sequenced input: peripheral blood. The clonotype comes from an adult man with Graves' ophthalmopathy. The rearrangement uses TRBV29-1 and TRBJ1-2; D might be TRBD1 (5 bases). The CDR3 coding sequence is TGCAGCGTTGACGGGGGAGGATATGGCTACACCTTC. Residues: CSVDGGGYGYTF.